A single sample gave rise to the 23 T cell receptor beta chains below, sequenced in a study of PD-L1 blockade in urothelial cancer. The table came from immunoSEQ multiplex PCR; TCRdb's copy has only in-frame clones and leaves some out. Among about 32,000 clones listed, 70% to 85% were seen once. Specimen: PBMCs, collected around atezolizumab (anti-PD-L1) treatment. The receptors were sampled from a man between 60 and 70 years old with urothelial cancer.

This clone was seen a few times. This chain links TRBV2 with TRBJ2-5; no clear D. Germline-derived CDR1 and CDR2 are SNHLY and FYNNEI. Trimming removed 4 bases at V and 0 bases at J, with 9 bases between. The CDR3 loop spans 14 amino acids. CDR3 bases: TGTGCCAGCAGTGGTTCCCAGTACCAAGAGACCCAGTACTTC. This codes for CASSGSQYQETQYF.

This clone was seen once. V is TRBV10-2 and J is TRBJ1-5; D remains ambiguous. V shed 4 bases and J shed 4 bases, with 11 bases lying between them. There are 14 residues in the CDR3. Germline CDR1 WSHSY, CDR2 SAAADI. The CDR3 DNA reads TGCGCCAGCAGTGCCTTGCCTACTAATCAGCCCCAGCATTTT. This codes for CASSALPTNQPQHF.

The genes are TRBV7-9 and TRBJ2-3; a weak D match, TRBD2 (5 bases). The CDR3 is made up of 14 amino acids. CDR1 is SEHNR, CDR2 FQNEAQ, per germline (reference sequence). Trimming took off 8 bases at V and 1 base at J, with 13 bases between the two ends. The CDR3 DNA follows: TGTGCCAGCTCGGAGCGGAACCGCACAGATACGCAGTATTTT. Its translation: CASSERNRTDTQYF.

The V call is TRBV6-6, the J call TRBJ2-5; 7 bases fit TRBD2. V dropped 5 bases and J dropped 4; count of bases not matched to a gene: 10. Germline CDR1 and CDR2: MNHNY and SVGAGI (reference sequence). The CDR3 has 15 amino acids. In DNA form, the CDR3 reads TGTGCCAGCAGTGATGGACTAGTGGGAGGAGAGACCCAGTACTTC. This gives the protein CASSDGLVGGETQYF.

By share of the sample, this clone is large. J is TRBJ1-5 and V is TRBV30; no clear D gene. The CDR3 is 13 amino acids. From germline, CDR1 is GTSNPN and CDR2 SVGIG (reference sequence). V gave up 2 bases and J gave up 7 bases, with 12 bases separating them. CDR3 amino acids: CAWSSRELQPQHF. DNA for the CDR3: TGTGCCTGGAGTTCTAGGGAGTTGCAGCCCCAGCATTTT.

The V gene is TRBV4-1, the J gene TRBJ2-7; possible D gene TRBD1, 5 bases. Germline CDR1 MGHRA, CDR2 YSYEKL. Trimming stripped 3 bases from V and 4 bases from J, with 10 bases between. The CDR3 totals 13 residues. The CDR3 is CASSHLQGYEQYF. In DNA form, the CDR3 reads TGCGCCAGCAGCCACCTCCAGGGATACGAGCAGTACTTC.

The genes are TRBV29-1 and TRBJ2-7; tentatively, D is TRBD1 (6 bases). This CDR3 region has 12 residues. V shed 6 bases and J shed 2 bases, with 11 bases lying between them. Germline CDR1 reads SQVTM; CDR2 reads ANQGSEA. The CDR3, as DNA: TGCAGCGTCCGGACAGAGACCTACGAGCAGTACTTC. Amino acid sequence: CSVRTETYEQYF.

The rearrangement joins TRBV30 to TRBJ1-2, with TRBD1 matching over 7 bases. Germline-derived CDR1 and CDR2 are GTSNPN and SVGIG (reference sequence). This CDR3 has 17 residues. V trimming: 2 bases; J trimming: 0 bases; junction bases outside the gene matches: 12. The CDR3 DNA sequence: TGTGCCTGGAGTTTCCGGGGACAGCGGAGAACTAACTATGGCTACACCTTC. It codes for CAWSFRGQRRTNYGYTF.

J is TRBJ1-2 and V is TRBV5-1; 8 nucleotides align to TRBD1. Losses at the gene ends were 4 bases for V and 4 bases for J; bases not matched to a gene: 9. This CDR3 is built from 15 residues. From germline, CDR1 is SGHRS and CDR2 YFSETQ. The CDR3 protein is CASSGQGIGPYGYTF. In nucleotides, the CDR3 is TGCGCCAGCAGCGGACAGGGTATTGGGCCCTATGGCTACACCTTC.

The chain links TRBV19 to TRBJ2-5, with 9 bases fitting TRBD2. Germline V gene sequence: CDR1 LNHDA, CDR2 SQIVND (reference sequence). This CDR3 has 15 residues. V trimming: 5 bases; J trimming: 5 bases; junction bases outside the gene matches: 9. CDR3 DNA: TGTGCCAGTAGTCTCGGACTAGCGAGGCGGGAGACCCAGTACTTC. Encoded protein: CASSLGLARRETQYF.

J is TRBJ1-5 and V is TRBV19; D remains unclear. The V gene's germline CDR1 is LNHDA and CDR2 SQIVND (reference sequence). Trimming left V 3 bases short and J 0 bases short, with 9 bases between. The CDR3 has 15 amino acids. CDR3 residues: CASSIDGSSNQPQHF. For the CDR3, the DNA is TGTGCCAGTAGTATTGATGGCAGTAGCAATCAGCCCCAGCATTTT.

The V call is TRBV7-9, the J call TRBJ1-2, with D maybe TRBD1 (5 bases). Trimming pared 3 bases from V and 7 bases from J, leaving 12 bases between. This CDR3 is built from 13 residues. From germline, CDR1 is SEHNR and CDR2 FQNEAQ (reference sequence). Written as DNA, the CDR3 is TGTGCCAGCAGCTTTCAGAAAGGGGTTGGCTACACCTTC. Protein sequence: CASSFQKGVGYTF. Combining the CDR3 with reference TRBV7-9 and TRBJ1-2 gives the whole variable domain DTGVSQNPRHKITKRGQNVTFRCDPISEHNRLYWYRQTLGQGPEFLTYFQNEAQLEKSRLLSDRFSAERPKGSFSTLEIQRTEQGDSAMYLCASSFQKGVGYTFGSGTRLTVV.

The chain couples TRBV5-5 to TRBJ2-5, with no clear D. This CDR3 region has 15 residues. Germline CDR1 reads SGHKS; CDR2 reads YYEKEE (reference sequence). V gave up 3 bases and J gave up 7 bases, with 19 bases separating them. The CDR3 nucleotides are TGTGCCAGCAGCTATGCCGACGAGCCCCGCGGGACCCAGTACTTC. It codes for CASSYADEPRGTQYF.

The rearrangement uses TRBV6-1 and TRBJ1-2, with 9 bases matching TRBD1. The CDR3 has 16 amino acids. Trimming took 4 bases from V and 5 from J; bases not matched to a gene: 11. CDR1 and CDR2 from the germline V gene are MNHNS and SASEGT. The CDR3 DNA reads as TGTGCCAGCAGTGCGGGACCGGGACAGGGTTTTTATGGCTACACCTTC. Its protein product is CASSAGPGQGFYGYTF.

The CDR3 DNA follows: TGTGCCAGCAGCTCCTCGACAGGGCTGGAGACCCAGTACTTC. This codes for CASSSSTGLETQYF. The chain combines TRBV11-2 with TRBJ2-5, with 7 bases fitting TRBD1. With 4 bases clipped from V and 5 bases from J, the junction kept 7 bases outside the gene matches. Germline V CDR1 and CDR2: SGHAT, FQNNGV. This CDR3 is 14 amino acids long.

V usage is TRBV7-9 and J usage is TRBJ2-5; 9 bases match TRBD1. V dropped 1 base and J dropped 4; count of bases not matched to a gene: 7. Germline assignment: CDR1 SEHNR and CDR2 FQNEAQ (reference sequence). This CDR3 has 16 residues. The CDR3: CASSLGGTGRGETQYF. For the CDR3, the DNA is TGTGCCAGCAGCTTAGGCGGGACAGGGCGCGGAGAGACCCAGTACTTC.

The chain is built from TRBV28 and TRBJ2-1, with TRBD2 matching over 7 bases. J was trimmed by 8 bases and V by 7 bases; bases with no gene match: 14. Germline lookup yields CDR1 MDHEN and CDR2 SYDVKM. This CDR3 region has 15 residues. The CDR3 spells CASIGAGVSSDEQFF. In DNA, the CDR3 is TGTGCCAGCATTGGGGCGGGAGTCAGCTCCGATGAGCAGTTCTTC.

V usage is TRBV5-1 and J usage is TRBJ2-1, with 14 nucleotides matching TRBD2. V gave up 2 bases and J gave up 4 bases; unmatched junction bases: 5. The CDR3 totals 17 residues. Germline values: CDR1 SGHRS, CDR2 YFSETQ. The CDR3 loop reads CASSFGLAGGHYNEQFF. The CDR3 nucleotides are TGCGCCAGCAGCTTCGGACTAGCGGGAGGTCATTACAATGAGCAGTTCTTC.

The rearrangement uses TRBV7-9 and TRBJ1-1, with D uncertain. CDR1 and CDR2 (germline): SEHNR, FQNEAQ (reference sequence). The germline V and J ends were trimmed by 7 bases and 0 bases, with 18 bases remaining between them. The CDR3 consists of 16 residues. The CDR3 region is CASTPREGSLNTEAFF. DNA of the CDR3: TGTGCCAGCACCCCTAGGGAGGGCAGCTTGAACACTGAAGCTTTCTTT.

This chain joins TRBV25-1 and TRBJ1-2, with D possibly matching TRBD1 (5 bases). Germline loops: CDR1 MGHDK, CDR2 SYGVNS. The germline V and J ends were trimmed by 1 base and 8 bases, with 14 bases remaining between them. This CDR3 has 14 residues. Here the CDR3 reads CASSEFGSRAGYTF. Written as DNA, the CDR3 is TGTGCCAGCAGTGAATTCGGGTCCAGGGCGGGCTACACCTTC.

The chain couples TRBV6-5 to TRBJ1-5; D ambiguous. The CDR3 has 14 residues. Germline V gives CDR1 MNHEY, CDR2 SVGAGI. V was clipped by 5 bases and J by 0 bases, with 8 bases between them. In DNA form, the CDR3 reads TGTGCCAGCAGTCAATTCAATAGCAATCAGCCCCAGCATTTT. Amino acids: CASSQFNSNQPQHF.

This clone was seen once. V gene TRBV19 combines with J gene TRBJ2-1; 9 bases match TRBD2. Per germline, CDR1 LNHDA and CDR2 SQIVND (reference sequence). The J segment lost 8 bases and the V segment lost 4 bases, leaving 18 bases of the junction unmatched. CDR3 length: 18 residues. CDR3 DNA: TGTGCCAGTAGTAGTACCCCGGGTAGCGGGAGTCCCGGGGATGAGCAGTTCTTC. It specifies CASSSTPGSGSPGDEQFF. Full variable domain (remainder filled in from reference TRBV19 and TRBJ2-1): DGGITQSPKYLFRKEGQNVTLSCEQNLNHDAMYWYRQDPGQGLRLIYYSQIVNDFQKGDIAEGYSVSREKKESFPLTVTSAQKNPTAFYLCASSSTPGSGSPGDEQFFGPGTRLTVL.

The J gene is TRBJ1-5, the V gene TRBV7-2; possibly TRBD1 for D (5 bases). CDR3 length: 12 residues. Germline V lookup: CDR1 SGHTA, CDR2 FQGNSA. The germline V and J ends were trimmed by 5 bases and 9 bases, with 11 bases remaining between them. The CDR3 bases are TGTGCCAGCAGCCCGGACATGGGGCCCCAGCATTTT. The encoded protein is CASSPDMGPQHF.